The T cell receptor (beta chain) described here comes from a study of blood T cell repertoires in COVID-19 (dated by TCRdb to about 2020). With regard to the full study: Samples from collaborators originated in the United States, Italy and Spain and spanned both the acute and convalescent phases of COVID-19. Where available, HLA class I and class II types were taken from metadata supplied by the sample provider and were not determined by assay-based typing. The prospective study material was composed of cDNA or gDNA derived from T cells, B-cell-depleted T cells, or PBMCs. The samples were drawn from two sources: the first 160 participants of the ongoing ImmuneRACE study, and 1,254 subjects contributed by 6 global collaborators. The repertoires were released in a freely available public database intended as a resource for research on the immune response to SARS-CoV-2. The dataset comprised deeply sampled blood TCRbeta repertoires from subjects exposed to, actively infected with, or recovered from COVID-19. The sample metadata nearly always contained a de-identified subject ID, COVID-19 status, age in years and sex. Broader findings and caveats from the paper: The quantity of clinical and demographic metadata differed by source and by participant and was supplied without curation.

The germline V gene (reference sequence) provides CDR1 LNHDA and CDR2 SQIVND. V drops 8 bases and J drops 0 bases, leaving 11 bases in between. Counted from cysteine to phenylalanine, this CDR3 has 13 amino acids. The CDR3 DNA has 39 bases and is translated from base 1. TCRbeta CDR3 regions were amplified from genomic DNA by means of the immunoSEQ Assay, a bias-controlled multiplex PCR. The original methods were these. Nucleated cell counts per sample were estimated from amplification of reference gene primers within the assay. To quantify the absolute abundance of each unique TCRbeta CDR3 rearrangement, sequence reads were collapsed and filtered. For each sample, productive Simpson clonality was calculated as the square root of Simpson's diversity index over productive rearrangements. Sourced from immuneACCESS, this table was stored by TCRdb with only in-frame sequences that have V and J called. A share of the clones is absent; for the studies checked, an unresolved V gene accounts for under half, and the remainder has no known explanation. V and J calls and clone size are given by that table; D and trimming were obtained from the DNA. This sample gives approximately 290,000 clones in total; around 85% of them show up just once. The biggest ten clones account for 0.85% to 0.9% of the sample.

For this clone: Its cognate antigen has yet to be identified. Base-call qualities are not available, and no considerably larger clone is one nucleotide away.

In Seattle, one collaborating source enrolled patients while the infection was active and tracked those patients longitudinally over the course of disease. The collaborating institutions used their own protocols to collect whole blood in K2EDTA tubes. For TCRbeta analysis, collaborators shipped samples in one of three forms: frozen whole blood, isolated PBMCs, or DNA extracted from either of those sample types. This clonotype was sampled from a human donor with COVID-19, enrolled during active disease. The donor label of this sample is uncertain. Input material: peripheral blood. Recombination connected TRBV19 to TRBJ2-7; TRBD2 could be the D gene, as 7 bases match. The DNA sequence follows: TGTGCCAGTCGGGGGGCCCTCTCCTACGAGCAGTACTTC. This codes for CASRGALSYEQYF.